A single sample is the source of the 27 T cell receptor beta chains below, sequenced in a study of blood T cell repertoires in COVID-19. Sequencing was performed with immunoSEQ multiplex PCR; in TCRdb, only in-frame clones are kept and a portion is missing. This sample has 75,000 to 95,000 clones, with more than 65% found just once. Sequenced sample: peripheral blood. The receptors originated from a woman older than 75 with active or convalescent COVID-19.

This clone was found once. This CDR3 is also generated by other DNA sequences in the sample. This chain links TRBV12-3 or TRBV12-4 with TRBJ1-1; a weak D match, TRBD1 (5 bases). V dropped 5 bases and J dropped 1 base, with 8 bases sitting between them. The CDR3 extends over 13 amino acids. In DNA form, the CDR3 reads TGTGCCAGCAGTCTCAGGGAGAACACTGAAGCTTTCTTT. It codes for CASSLRENTEAFF.

The chain employs TRBV7-2 and TRBJ2-1; D is perhaps TRBD1 (5 bases). Germline V gene data show CDR1 as SGHTA and CDR2 as FQGNSA. The CDR3 length is 17 residues. V dropped 1 base and J dropped 7 bases, with 20 bases sitting between them. CDR3 sequence: CASSLGPGLVFLNEQFF. CDR3 coding DNA: TGTGCCAGCAGCTTAGGTCCAGGGTTGGTCTTTTTGAATGAGCAGTTCTTC.

The chain recombines TRBV7-9 with TRBJ2-5; D ambiguous. The V gene lost 1 base and the J gene lost 2 bases, with 11 bases spanning the gap. This CDR3 region has 15 residues. Per germline, CDR1 SEHNR and CDR2 FQNEAQ (reference sequence). The DNA of the CDR3 is TGTGCCAGCAGCTTAGTGGGTCAGACACAAGAGACCCAGTACTTC. Translated: CASSLVGQTQETQYF. The whole variable domain, filled in from reference TRBV7-9 and TRBJ2-5, reads DTGVSQNPRHKITKRGQNVTFRCDPISEHNRLYWYRQTLGQGPEFLTYFQNEAQLEKSRLLSDRFSAERPKGSFSTLEIQRTEQGDSAMYLCASSLVGQTQETQYFGPGTRLLVL.

The genes are TRBV7-9 and TRBJ1-2, with a tentative D call TRBD1 (5 bases). V dropped 6 bases and J dropped 2 bases, with 7 bases sitting between them. This CDR3 is built from 12 residues. The germline gives CDR1 SEHNR, CDR2 FQNEAQ (reference sequence). This CDR3 is CASREGNYGYTF. The DNA for the CDR3 is TGTGCCAGCAGGGAGGGGAACTATGGCTACACCTTC. Full variable domain (remainder filled in from reference TRBV7-9 and TRBJ1-2): DTGVSQNPRHKITKRGQNVTFRCDPISEHNRLYWYRQTLGQGPEFLTYFQNEAQLEKSRLLSDRFSAERPKGSFSTLEIQRTEQGDSAMYLCASREGNYGYTFGSGTRLTVV.

The chain employs TRBV9 and TRBJ2-6; tentatively, D is TRBD1 (7 bases). V was cut by 1 base and J by 1 base, with 9 bases left in between. This CDR3 has 16 amino acids. The germline CDR1 and CDR2 sequences are SGDLS and YYNGEE. The CDR3 reads CASSVPGGSGANVLTF. CDR3 DNA sequence: TGTGCCAGCAGCGTACCAGGGGGGTCTGGGGCCAACGTCCTGACTTTC.

This chain uses TRBV20-1 with TRBJ2-3; 11 nucleotides match TRBD2. CDR3 length: 16 amino acids. V lost 3 bases to trimming and J lost 2 bases; unmatched junction nucleotides: 7. Germline V gives CDR1 DFQATT, CDR2 SNEGSKA (reference sequence). CDR3 residues: CSASGASGGNTDTQYF. CDR3 bases: TGCAGTGCTAGTGGGGCTAGCGGGGGGAACACAGATACGCAGTATTTT.

This clone occurred a few times. The rearrangement links TRBV5-1 to TRBJ2-1, with 9 bases lining up with TRBD1. The CDR3 contains 16 residues. Trimming took 3 bases from V and 3 from J; bases not matched to a gene: 7. Germline lookup yields CDR1 SGHRS and CDR2 YFSETQ. The CDR3 here is CASSSATGGIYNEQFF. For the CDR3, the DNA is TGCGCCAGCAGCTCCGCAACAGGGGGCATCTACAATGAGCAGTTCTTC.

The V gene is TRBV6-2 or TRBV6-3, the J gene TRBJ1-1; the D gene is possibly TRBD1 (6 bases). Germline values: CDR1 MNHEY, CDR2 SVGEGT. The V end was cut by 2 bases, the J end by 3 bases, with 13 bases between. The CDR3 is made up of 15 amino acids. The CDR3 spells CASSYLQGWDTEAFF. The CDR3 coding sequence is TGTGCCAGCAGTTACCTACAGGGATGGGACACTGAAGCTTTCTTT.

DNA of the CDR3: TGTGCCAGCAGCGTAGACAAGGACAGGGTGAACACCGGGGAGCTGTTTTTT. It translates to CASSVDKDRVNTGELFF. The rearrangement links TRBV9 to TRBJ2-2; TRBD1 agrees at 8 bases. CDR3 length equals 17 residues. Germline CDR1 is SGDLS and CDR2 is YYNGEE. Unmatched junction bases numbered 5, after V lost 0 bases and J lost 1 base.

CDR3 amino acids: CASSMTGSNVLTF. The CDR3 coding sequence is TGTGCCAGTAGTATGACAGGTTCGAACGTCCTGACTTTC. The rearrangement uses TRBV19 and TRBJ2-6, with a tentative D call TRBD1 (6 bases). The CDR3 runs to 13 residues. Germline CDR1 is LNHDA and CDR2 is SQIVND (reference sequence). Trimming took off 3 bases at V and 10 bases at J, with 10 bases between the two ends. Based on the CDR3 plus reference TRBV19 and TRBJ2-6, the full variable domain is DGGITQSPKYLFRKEGQNVTLSCEQNLNHDAMYWYRQDPGQGLRLIYYSQIVNDFQKGDIAEGYSVSREKKESFPLTVTSAQKNPTAFYLCASSMTGSNVLTFGAGSRLTVL.

The chain links TRBV5-6 to TRBJ1-5; TRBD1 agrees at 7 bases. There are 14 residues in the CDR3. Germline V gene data show CDR1 as SGHDT and CDR2 as YYEEEE. Trimming cost V 3 bases and J 7 bases; bases outside gene matches: 7. This CDR3 is CASSSQGLYQPQHF. The CDR3 DNA is TGTGCCAGCAGCTCACAGGGGTTGTACCAGCCCCAGCATTTT.

The CDR3 DNA reads TGCGCCAGCAGCTTGGTTGGGGGCCTTAACTATGGCTACACCTTC. Amino acids: CASSLVGGLNYGYTF. The rearrangement links TRBV5-1 to TRBJ1-2; perhaps TRBD1 as D (6 bases). This CDR3 comprises 15 residues. Germline V CDR1 and CDR2: SGHRS, YFSETQ. With 0 bases removed from V and 1 base from J, the gap between germline ends came to 10 bases.

The chain uses TRBV4-2 and TRBJ2-3; 12 nucleotides align to TRBD2. Germline lookup yields CDR1 LGHNA and CDR2 YNFKEQ. The V and J ends lost 5 bases and 6 bases, in that order; junction bases with no gene match: 9. The CDR3 contains 16 residues. The CDR3 region is CASSGRLAGDSDTQYF. In DNA form, the CDR3 reads TGTGCCAGCAGCGGTCGACTAGCGGGAGACAGTGATACGCAGTATTTT.

The gene calls are TRBV4-1 and TRBJ2-7; 10 bases agree with TRBD2. J gave up 1 base and V 0 bases, and 15 bases lay outside the gene matches. The length of the CDR3 is 20 residues. Germline assignment: CDR1 MGHRA and CDR2 YSYEKL. This CDR3 is CASSQDSSFTSGDISYEQYF. The CDR3 coding sequence is TGCGCCAGCAGCCAAGATTCATCGTTTACTAGCGGGGACATATCCTACGAGCAGTACTTC.

The chain employs TRBV5-4 and TRBJ2-7; 8 bases fit TRBD2. This CDR3 contains 15 residues. Germline V CDR1 and CDR2: SGHNT, YYREEE (reference sequence). Unmatched junction bases numbered 8, after V lost 2 bases and J lost 4 bases. CDR3 amino acids: CASSLGLAGWYEQYF. In DNA form, the CDR3 reads TGTGCCAGCAGCTTAGGTCTAGCGGGTTGGTACGAGCAGTACTTC.

This clone was counted at least ten times. The J gene is TRBJ1-1, the V gene TRBV2; TRBD1 matches 7 bases. V lost 2 bases and J lost 8; bases outside the gene matches: 8. Germline values: CDR1 SNHLY, CDR2 FYNNEI. The CDR3 sequence is 14 residues long. The CDR3 loop reads CASSENGQVPEAFF. The CDR3 nucleotides are TGTGCCAGCAGTGAAAACGGACAGGTCCCCGAAGCTTTCTTT.

This sequence joins TRBV25-1 and TRBJ2-5, with 14 bases fitting TRBD2. Germline CDR1 and CDR2: MGHDK and SYGVNS. There are 16 residues in the CDR3. J lost 4 bases, V lost 2 bases, and 3 bases had no gene match. The CDR3 region is CASSEGTSGSGETQYF. The DNA for the CDR3 is TGTGCCAGCAGTGAAGGGACTAGCGGGAGTGGAGAGACCCAGTACTTC.

This chain links TRBV6-5 with TRBJ2-1, with 8 bases fitting TRBD1. Trimming cost V 2 bases and J 8 bases; bases outside gene matches: 5. Germline loops: CDR1 MNHEY, CDR2 SVGAGI. The CDR3 consists of 14 residues. The CDR3 region is CASSYATGGYEQFF. The CDR3 nucleotides read TGTGCCAGCAGTTACGCAACAGGGGGGTATGAGCAGTTCTTC.

J is TRBJ2-7 and V is TRBV5-1, with TRBD2 matching 12 bases. The junction had 16 bases not matched to a gene; V was cut back by 6 bases and J by 0 bases. This CDR3 is 19 amino acids long. Germline V gives CDR1 SGHRS, CDR2 YFSETQ. The CDR3 nucleotides are TGCGCCAGCACCTTTGGACCGGGACTAGCGGGTTCAAGCTCCTACGAGCAGTACTTC. Amino acid sequence: CASTFGPGLAGSSSYEQYF.

Only a few counts were recorded for this clone. This chain joins TRBV7-2 and TRBJ2-3; TRBD2 aligns across 10 bases. Germline CDR1 reads SGHTA; CDR2 reads FQGNSA. Germline trimming cut 3 bases from V and 0 bases from J; bases unmatched to any gene: 12. This CDR3 contains 19 residues. This CDR3 reads CASSLIAGGGKPSTDTQYF. CDR3 DNA: TGTGCCAGCAGCTTGATAGCGGGGGGCGGAAAACCTAGCACAGATACGCAGTATTTT.

The chain couples TRBV4-3 to TRBJ2-7, with D tentatively TRBD1 (6 bases). The CDR3 is 17 residues long. Between the trimmed V and J ends, which lost 0 bases and 0 bases, there was a span of 15 bases. Germline V gives CDR1 LGHNA, CDR2 YSLEER. CDR3 amino acids: CASSQEELGRGSYEQYF. DNA of the CDR3: TGCGCCAGCAGCCAAGAAGAATTGGGCAGGGGCTCCTACGAGCAGTACTTC.

This chain connects TRBV5-1 to TRBJ2-7, with D tentatively TRBD1 (5 bases). CDR1 and CDR2 from the germline V gene are SGHRS and YFSETQ. V lost 3 bases to trimming and J lost 6 bases, with 13 bases between them. CDR3 size: 13 residues. CDR3 region: CASSSLRESEQYF. The CDR3 nucleotides read TGCGCCAGCAGCTCCCTCAGGGAATCCGAGCAGTACTTC.

CDR3 amino acids: CASSLDRGGGSPLHF. CDR3 nucleotide sequence: TGTGCCAGCAGTTTAGACAGGGGAGGTGGTTCACCCCTCCACTTT. This chain links TRBV27 with TRBJ1-6; 8 bases are a match to TRBD1. The V segment lost 2 bases and the J segment 9 bases; nucleotides outside the gene matches: 6. Per germline, CDR1 MNHEY and CDR2 SMNVEV (reference sequence). This CDR3 is built from 15 residues.

This chain uses TRBV6-5 with TRBJ1-1; TRBD1 matches 7 bases. Germline lookup yields CDR1 MNHEY and CDR2 SVGAGI. The length of the CDR3 is 14 residues. The V gene end was trimmed by 0 bases and the J gene end by 3 bases; junction bases not matched to a gene: 1. The CDR3 region is CASSYSGGHTEAFF. DNA of the CDR3: TGTGCCAGCAGTTACTCAGGGGGCCACACTGAAGCTTTCTTT.

This chain joins TRBV5-5 and TRBJ2-4; TRBD1 might be the D (5 bases). CDR1 is SGHKS and CDR2 is YYEKEE in the germline V gene (reference sequence). This CDR3 comprises 15 residues. The ends were cut back, 4 bases at V and 9 bases at J, with 20 bases in the middle. DNA for the CDR3: TGTGCCAGCAGCCCAGCGAGGACACAATTGGCCATTCAGTACTTC. This gives the protein CASSPARTQLAIQYF.

This chain connects TRBV5-1 to TRBJ2-2, with D tentatively TRBD1 (6 bases). V shed 7 bases and J shed 6 bases, with 16 bases lying between them. The CDR3 contains 14 residues. Germline loops: CDR1 SGHRS, CDR2 YFSETQ. In nucleotides, the CDR3 is TGCGCCAGCGGCCACAGGGAGTCGGCCGGGGAGCTGTTTTTT. Translation: CASGHRESAGELFF.

The chain combines TRBV4-1 with TRBJ2-7; 9 bases align to TRBD1. Unmatched junction bases numbered 13, after V lost 4 bases and J lost 6 bases. The CDR3 runs to 16 residues. Germline lookup yields CDR1 MGHRA and CDR2 YSYEKL. The CDR3 DNA reads as TGCGCCAGCAGCCGTCCCCCGGGACAGGGTAAAGGCGAGCAGTACTTC. Translating gives CASSRPPGQGKGEQYF.